Presented here are 24 T cell receptor beta chains from one specimen sequenced in a study of blood T cell repertoires in COVID-19. The table came from immunoSEQ multiplex PCR; TCRdb's copy has only in-frame clones and leaves some out. The top ten clones hold 1.5% to 2% of a sample with 130,000 or so clones, roughly 69% of them seen once. The sample was peripheral blood. The source of these receptors is a woman in her sixties or seventies with acute or convalescent COVID-19.

V is TRBV7-9 and J is TRBJ1-2, with D uncertain. Deletions cut 2 bases from V and 6 bases from J, with 7 bases between. This CDR3 has 12 amino acids. Looked up from germline, CDR1 is SEHNR and CDR2 is FQNEAQ (reference sequence). This CDR3 is CASSLQEDGYTF. As DNA, the CDR3 is TGTGCCAGCAGCTTACAGGAGGATGGCTACACCTTC. Combining the CDR3 with reference TRBV7-9 and TRBJ1-2 gives the whole variable domain DTGVSQNPRHKITKRGQNVTFRCDPISEHNRLYWYRQTLGQGPEFLTYFQNEAQLEKSRLLSDRFSAERPKGSFSTLEIQRTEQGDSAMYLCASSLQEDGYTFGSGTRLTVV.

The chain combines TRBV12-5 with TRBJ1-3, with 8 bases matching TRBD1. The CDR3 sequence is 14 residues long. Germline assignment: CDR1 LGHNT and CDR2 FRNRAP. The J segment lost 2 bases and the V segment lost 4 bases, leaving 1 base of the junction unmatched. The CDR3 protein is CASGSTGAGNTIYF. The CDR3 DNA sequence: TGTGCTAGTGGTTCGACAGGGGCTGGAAACACCATATATTTT.

This clone turned up a few times. The rearrangement uses TRBV7-2 and TRBJ1-2; tentatively, D is TRBD1 (6 bases). This CDR3 spans 15 amino acids. V lost 1 base, J lost 7 bases, and 16 bases lay in between. Germline assignment: CDR1 SGHTA and CDR2 FQGNSA. The CDR3: CASSLVQGKRGGYTF. In nucleotides, the CDR3 is TGTGCCAGCAGCTTAGTTCAGGGGAAGAGGGGTGGCTACACCTTC.

The genes are TRBV7-2 and TRBJ1-3, with D possibly being TRBD1 (5 bases). This CDR3 contains 18 residues. Deletions cut 5 bases from V and 0 bases from J, with 20 bases between. The germline V gene encodes CDR1 SGHTA and CDR2 FQGNSA. Written as DNA, the CDR3 is TGTGCCAGCAGCCTTACTTTAGGGGTAGGGGACTCTGGAAACACCATATATTTT. It is translated as CASSLTLGVGDSGNTIYF. The entire variable domain, with the rest obtained from reference TRBV7-2 and TRBJ1-3, is as follows: GAGVSQSPSNKVTEKGKDVELRCDPISGHTALYWYRQSLGQGLEFLIYFQGNSAPDKSGLPSDRFSAERTGGSVSTLTIQRTQQEDSAVYLCASSLTLGVGDSGNTIYFGEGSWLTVV.

The chain combines TRBV6-6 with TRBJ2-7, with a tentative D call TRBD1 (6 bases). V lost 8 bases to trimming and J lost 0 bases, with 14 bases between them. The germline V gene encodes CDR1 MNHNY and CDR2 SVGAGI (reference sequence). This CDR3 has 14 residues. The CDR3 DNA reads TGTGCCAGCGTCGGGACAACCACCTCCTACGAGCAGTACTTC. Protein product: CASVGTTTSYEQYF.

A few counts support this clone. V and J are TRBV19 and TRBJ2-7; possibly TRBD1 for D (6 bases). The V and J ends lost 10 bases and 2 bases respectively, with 15 bases between them. Looked up from germline, CDR1 is LNHDA and CDR2 is SQIVND (reference sequence). The CDR3 has 13 residues. The CDR3 protein is CATSGTTTYEQYF. CDR3 in DNA: TGTGCCACCTCCGGGACAACCACCTACGAGCAGTACTTC.

The count of this clone is one. The junction and the germline gene differ at one end; a read error may be behind it. Other nucleotide sequences from this sample produce the same CDR3. The rearrangement joins TRBV15 to TRBJ2-7; possibly TRBD1 for D (5 bases). The V gene's germline CDR1 is LNHNV and CDR2 YYDKDF (reference sequence). This CDR3 region has 13 residues. CDR3 DNA: TGTGCTACCAGCAGAGCAGGGCCCTACGAGCAGTACTTC. Its protein is CATSRAGPYEQYF. Looking up the rest from reference TRBV15 and TRBJ2-7 gives the full variable domain: DAMVIQNPRYQVTQFGKPVTLSCSQTLNHNVMYWYQQKSSQAPKLLFHYYDKDFNNEADTPDNFQSRRPNTSFCFLDIRSPGLGDTAMYLCATSRAGPYEQYFGPGTRLTVT.

The chain is built from TRBV27 and TRBJ1-2; D ambiguous. The CDR3 consists of 15 residues. The V end lost 4 bases, the J end lost 6 bases, and 18 bases lay between the germline ends. Germline loops: CDR1 MNHEY, CDR2 SMNVEV (reference sequence). CDR3 in DNA: TGTGCCAGCAGTTCATCAATTCTCGTAGTTAATGGCTACACCTTC. Translation gives CASSSSILVVNGYTF.

This sequence joins TRBV21-1 and TRBJ2-7; the table names TRBD1, a call not compared with the DNA. TRBV21-1 is a documented pseudogene. The CDR3 contains 14 residues. CDR3 DNA: TGTGCCAGCAGCGGAAAACAGAGCTCCTACGAGCAGTACTTC. Amino acid sequence: CASSGKQSSYEQYF.

The chain recombines TRBV5-1 with TRBJ1-2, with 12 bases identical to TRBD1. Germline assignment: CDR1 SGHRS and CDR2 YFSETQ. V trimming: 5 bases; J trimming: 7 bases; junction bases outside the gene matches: 3. The CDR3 is 13 residues long. The CDR3 nucleotides read TGCGCCAGCAGGGGACAGGGGGCATTTGGCTACACCTTC. Translated, it gives CASRGQGAFGYTF.

In this sample, this clone turned up once. V gene TRBV19 combines with J gene TRBJ2-4; D not certain. The V end was cut by 6 bases, the J end by 0 bases, with 9 bases between. The CDR3 totals 14 residues. Germline CDR1 LNHDA, CDR2 SQIVND (reference sequence). The CDR3 protein is CASRQERAKNIQYF. DNA of the CDR3: TGTGCCAGTAGACAAGAACGAGCCAAAAACATTCAGTACTTC. Full variable domain (outside the CDR3, taken from reference TRBV19 and TRBJ2-4): DGGITQSPKYLFRKEGQNVTLSCEQNLNHDAMYWYRQDPGQGLRLIYYSQIVNDFQKGDIAEGYSVSREKKESFPLTVTSAQKNPTAFYLCASRQERAKNIQYFGAGTRLSVL.

The rearrangement links TRBV27 to TRBJ1-4; the D gene is possibly TRBD1 (5 bases). Trimming removed 3 bases at V and 8 bases at J, with 16 bases between. This CDR3 has 15 amino acids. The germline gives CDR1 MNHEY, CDR2 SMNVEV (reference sequence). CDR3 amino acids: CASSFRGNLGEKLFF. The CDR3, as DNA: TGTGCCAGCAGTTTTCGGGGGAACCTTGGGGAAAAACTGTTTTTT.

The CDR3 DNA sequence: TGTGCCAGCACCCCCTCCTTAGGGGGCTACACAGATACGCAGTATTTT. This encodes CASTPSLGGYTDTQYF. The rearrangement links TRBV27 to TRBJ2-3, with 7 bases lining up with TRBD1. The CDR3 loop spans 16 amino acids. CDR1 MNHEY and CDR2 SMNVEV come from the germline V gene (reference sequence). With 7 bases clipped from V and 2 bases from J, the junction kept 12 bases outside the gene matches.

The rearrangement uses TRBV19 and TRBJ1-1; D call uncertain. In germline, CDR1 is LNHDA, CDR2 SQIVND (reference sequence). The CDR3 has 13 amino acids. V was shortened by 1 base and J by 2 bases, with 5 bases between the two germline ends. Here the CDR3 reads CASSIGSNTEAFF. CDR3 DNA sequence: TGTGCCAGTAGTATAGGTAGCAACACTGAAGCTTTCTTT.

This clone was observed a single time. The rearrangement uses TRBV29-1 and TRBJ2-1; TRBD2 matches at 11 bases. Germline CDR1 is SQVTM and CDR2 is ANQGSEA. This CDR3 is built from 16 residues. V was pared by 4 bases and J by 2 bases, with 7 bases of the junction left unmatched. The CDR3 here is CSVVPSTSGTYNEQFF. In DNA form, the CDR3 reads TGCAGCGTTGTTCCCTCGACTAGCGGGACCTACAATGAGCAGTTCTTC.

CDR3: CASGPEPIYGYTF. CDR3 DNA sequence: TGTGCTAGTGGGCCTGAGCCGATCTACGGCTACACCTTC. The chain carries TRBV12-5 and TRBJ1-2; D is ambiguous. The CDR3 is made up of 13 amino acids. Deletions cut 6 bases from V and 8 bases from J, with 16 bases between. Germline V lookup: CDR1 LGHNT, CDR2 FRNRAP.

A single count supports this clone. V gene TRBV28 combines with J gene TRBJ2-7, with TRBD1 as a possible D gene (6 bases). This CDR3 comprises 13 residues. The V end was cut by 8 bases, the J end by 0 bases, with 11 bases between. CDR1 is MDHEN and CDR2 is SYDVKM in the germline V gene. CDR3 in amino acids: CASHGDNSYEQYF. The DNA of the CDR3 is TGTGCCAGCCACGGGGACAACTCCTACGAGCAGTACTTC.

This clone has just one count. V usage is TRBV5-1 and J usage is TRBJ2-7; 10 nucleotides line up with TRBD1. This CDR3 has 15 residues. The junction had 6 bases not matched to a gene; V was cut back by 4 bases and J by 2 bases. The germline V gene encodes CDR1 SGHRS and CDR2 YFSETQ. CDR3 region: CASSEGTGAAYEQYF. Here the CDR3 DNA reads TGCGCCAGCAGCGAGGGGACAGGGGCCGCCTACGAGCAGTACTTC. Drawing the rest from reference TRBV5-1 and TRBJ2-7, the complete variable domain is KAGVTQTPRYLIKTRGQQVTLSCSPISGHRSVSWYQQTPGQGLQFLFEYFSETQRNKGNFPGRFSGRQFSNSRSEMNVSTLELGDSALYLCASSEGTGAAYEQYFGPGTRLTVT.

V usage is TRBV27 and J usage is TRBJ1-5; possibly TRBD1 for D (5 bases). Trimming took 4 bases from V and 7 from J, leaving 11 bases between them. Germline CDR1 is MNHEY and CDR2 is SMNVEV (reference sequence). The CDR3 totals 13 residues. CDR3 nucleotides: TGTGCCAGCAGTTATATGGGGGGGCAGCCCCAGCATTTT. It specifies CASSYMGGQPQHF.

This chain links TRBV27 with TRBJ2-5; D is unresolved. Germline V gene lookup returns CDR1 MNHEY and CDR2 SMNVEV (reference sequence). Trimming left V 6 bases short and J 5 bases short, with 16 bases between. There are 14 residues in the CDR3. The CDR3 bases are TGTGCCAGCAGCACCACCCGAGTATCCGAGACCCAGTACTTC. This encodes CASSTTRVSETQYF.

The CDR3 region has the DNA TGTGCCAGCAGCCGAAGCCAGGGGGCTGGGGGTCAGCCCCAGCATTTT. The encoded protein is CASSRSQGAGGQPQHF. The rearrangement links TRBV5-8 to TRBJ1-5; 8 bases align to TRBD1. Unmatched junction bases numbered 12, after V lost 4 bases and J lost 6 bases. Germline V gene sequence: CDR1 SGHTS, CDR2 YDEGEE. The CDR3 loop spans 16 amino acids.

The chain's CDR3 is CASRPRGMGNQPQHF. The CDR3 region has the DNA TGTGCCAGCAGACCCCGGGGAATGGGCAATCAGCCCCAGCATTTT. The chain has TRBV27 and TRBJ1-5, with D unclear. Trimming took 6 bases from V and 2 from J, leaving 14 bases between them. The CDR3 runs 15 residues. Germline-derived CDR1 and CDR2 are MNHEY and SMNVEV (reference sequence).

The chain couples TRBV5-1 to TRBJ2-3; D possibly corresponds to TRBD2 (6 bases). The V gene lost 3 bases and the J gene lost 0 bases, with 17 bases spanning the gap. CDR1 is SGHRS and CDR2 is YFSETQ in the germline V gene. This CDR3 has 17 residues. The CDR3 loop is CASSSLRGGASTDTQYF. The CDR3 DNA follows: TGCGCCAGCAGCTCGCTGCGGGGCGGTGCTAGCACAGATACGCAGTATTTT. Filled out from reference TRBV5-1 and TRBJ2-3, the complete variable domain reads KAGVTQTPRYLIKTRGQQVTLSCSPISGHRSVSWYQQTPGQGLQFLFEYFSETQRNKGNFPGRFSGRQFSNSRSEMNVSTLELGDSALYLCASSSLRGGASTDTQYFGPGTRLTVL.

The chain uses TRBV2 and TRBJ1-5, with D possibly matching TRBD1 (6 bases). V was shortened by 6 bases and J by 4 bases, with 16 bases between the two germline ends. This CDR3 contains 15 residues. CDR1 is SNHLY and CDR2 is FYNNEI in the germline V gene. The CDR3 sequence is CASRGDSGTNQPQHF. The CDR3, as DNA: TGTGCCAGCAGGGGAGATTCCGGGACAAATCAGCCCCAGCATTTT.